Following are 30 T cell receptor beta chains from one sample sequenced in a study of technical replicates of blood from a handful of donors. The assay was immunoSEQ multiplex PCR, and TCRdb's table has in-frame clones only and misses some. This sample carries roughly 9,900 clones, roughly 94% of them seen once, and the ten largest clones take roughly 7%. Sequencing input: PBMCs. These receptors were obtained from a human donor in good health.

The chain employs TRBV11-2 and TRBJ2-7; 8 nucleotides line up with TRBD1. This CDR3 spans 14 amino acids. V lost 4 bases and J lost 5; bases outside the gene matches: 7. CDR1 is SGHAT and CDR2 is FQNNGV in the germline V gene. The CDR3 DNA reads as TGTGCCAGCAGCTCCTTCGGACAGGGCCACGAGCAGTACTTC. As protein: CASSSFGQGHEQYF.

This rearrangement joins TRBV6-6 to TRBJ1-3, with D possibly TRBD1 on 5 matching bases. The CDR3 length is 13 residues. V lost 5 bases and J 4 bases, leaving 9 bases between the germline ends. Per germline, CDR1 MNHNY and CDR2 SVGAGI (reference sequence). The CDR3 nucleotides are TGTGCCAGCAGTGGGGGGTTGGGAAACACCATATATTTT. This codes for CASSGGLGNTIYF.

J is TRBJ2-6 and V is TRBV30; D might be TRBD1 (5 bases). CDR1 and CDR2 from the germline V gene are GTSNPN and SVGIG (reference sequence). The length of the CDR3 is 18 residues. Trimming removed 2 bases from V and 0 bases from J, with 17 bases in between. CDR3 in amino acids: CAWSTSLTVPSGANVLTF. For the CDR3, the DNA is TGTGCCTGGAGTACCTCACTGACAGTCCCCTCTGGGGCCAACGTCCTGACTTTC. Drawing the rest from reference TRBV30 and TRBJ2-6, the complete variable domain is SQTIHQWPATLVQPVGSPLSLECTVEGTSNPNLYWYRQAAGRGLQLLFYSVGIGQISSEVPQNLSASRPQDRQFILSSKKLLLSDSGFYLCAWSTSLTVPSGANVLTFGAGSRLTVL.

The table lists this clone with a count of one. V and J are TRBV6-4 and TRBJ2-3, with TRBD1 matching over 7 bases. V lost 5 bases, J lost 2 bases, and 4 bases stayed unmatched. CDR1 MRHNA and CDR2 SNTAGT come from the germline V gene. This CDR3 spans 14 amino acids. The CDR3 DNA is TGTGCCAGCAGTACAGGGGATGACACAGATACGCAGTATTTT. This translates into CASSTGDDTDTQYF.

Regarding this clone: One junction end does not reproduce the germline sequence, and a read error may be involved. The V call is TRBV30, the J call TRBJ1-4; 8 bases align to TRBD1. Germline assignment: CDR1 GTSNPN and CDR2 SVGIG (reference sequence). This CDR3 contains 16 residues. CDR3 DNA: TGTGCCTGGAGTGTACTTGGTCAGGGGGCGATTTCGTTTTTTTCCTTT. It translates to CAWSVLGQGAISFFSF.

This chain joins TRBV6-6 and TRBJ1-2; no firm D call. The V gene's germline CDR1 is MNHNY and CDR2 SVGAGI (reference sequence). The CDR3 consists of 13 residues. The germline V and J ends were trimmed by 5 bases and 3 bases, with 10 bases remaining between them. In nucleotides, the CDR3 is TGTGCCAGCAGTAGCAACGGTGACTATGGCTACACCTTC. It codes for CASSSNGDYGYTF.

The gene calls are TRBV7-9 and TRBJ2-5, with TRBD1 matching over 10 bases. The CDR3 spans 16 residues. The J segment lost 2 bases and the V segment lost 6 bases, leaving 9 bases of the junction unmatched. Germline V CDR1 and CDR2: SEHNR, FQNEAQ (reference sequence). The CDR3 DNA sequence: TGTGCCAGCAGACGTCCCCCGGGACAGGGGCAAGAGACCCAGTACTTC. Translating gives CASRRPPGQGQETQYF.

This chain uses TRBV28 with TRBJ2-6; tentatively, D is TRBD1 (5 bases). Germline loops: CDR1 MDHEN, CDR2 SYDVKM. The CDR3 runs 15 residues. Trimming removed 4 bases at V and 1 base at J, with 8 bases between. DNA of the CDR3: TGTGCCAGCAGTTCCACAGGTTCTGGGGCCAACGTCCTGACTTTC. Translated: CASSSTGSGANVLTF.

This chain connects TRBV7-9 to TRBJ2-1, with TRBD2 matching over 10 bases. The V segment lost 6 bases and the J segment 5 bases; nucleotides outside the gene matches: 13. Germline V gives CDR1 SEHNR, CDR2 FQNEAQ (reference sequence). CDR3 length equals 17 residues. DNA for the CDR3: TGTGCCAGCAGGTCCCCGCCCCAGCGGGAGGGCCACAATGAGCAGTTCTTC. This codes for CASRSPPQREGHNEQFF.

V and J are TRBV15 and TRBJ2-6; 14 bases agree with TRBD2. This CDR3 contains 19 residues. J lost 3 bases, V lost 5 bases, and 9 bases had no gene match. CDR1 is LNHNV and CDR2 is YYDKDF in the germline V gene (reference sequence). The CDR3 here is CATSGQGLAGVFGANVLTF. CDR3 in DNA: TGTGCCACCAGCGGACAGGGACTAGCGGGAGTTTTTGGGGCCAACGTCCTGACTTTC.

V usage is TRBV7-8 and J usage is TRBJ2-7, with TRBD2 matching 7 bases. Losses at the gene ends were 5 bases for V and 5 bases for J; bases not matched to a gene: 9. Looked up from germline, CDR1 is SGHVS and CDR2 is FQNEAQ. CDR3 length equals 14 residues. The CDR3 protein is CASSTRTRKNEQYF. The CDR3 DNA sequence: TGTGCCAGCAGCACCCGGACTAGGAAAAACGAGCAGTACTTC. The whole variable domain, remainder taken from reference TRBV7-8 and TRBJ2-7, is GAGVSQSPRYKVAKRGQDVALRCDPISGHVSLFWYQQALGQGPEFLTYFQNEAQLDKSGLPSDRFFAERPEGSVSTLKIQRTQQEDSAVYLCASSTRTRKNEQYFGPGTRLTVT.

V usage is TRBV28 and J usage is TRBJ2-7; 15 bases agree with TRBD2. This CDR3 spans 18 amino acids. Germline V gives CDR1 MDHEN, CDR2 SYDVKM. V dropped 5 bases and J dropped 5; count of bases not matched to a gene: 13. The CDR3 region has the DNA TGTGCCAGCAGTCCATATAACCCGGGACTAGCGGGAGGCAACGAGCAGTACTTC. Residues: CASSPYNPGLAGGNEQYF.

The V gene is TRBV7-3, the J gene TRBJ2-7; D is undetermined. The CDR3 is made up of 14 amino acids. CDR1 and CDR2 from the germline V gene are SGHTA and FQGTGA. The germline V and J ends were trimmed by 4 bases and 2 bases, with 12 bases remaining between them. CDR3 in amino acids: CASSSRGPPYEQYF. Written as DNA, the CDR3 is TGTGCCAGCAGCTCCCGTGGGCCCCCCTACGAGCAGTACTTC.

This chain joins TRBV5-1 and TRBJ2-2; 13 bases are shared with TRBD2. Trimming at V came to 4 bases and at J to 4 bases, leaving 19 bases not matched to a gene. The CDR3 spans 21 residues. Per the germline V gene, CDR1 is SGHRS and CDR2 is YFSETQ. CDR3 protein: CASSTALTSGRYRKVTGELFF. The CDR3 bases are TGCGCCAGCAGCACAGCGTTGACTAGCGGGAGGTATAGGAAGGTCACCGGGGAGCTGTTTTTT.

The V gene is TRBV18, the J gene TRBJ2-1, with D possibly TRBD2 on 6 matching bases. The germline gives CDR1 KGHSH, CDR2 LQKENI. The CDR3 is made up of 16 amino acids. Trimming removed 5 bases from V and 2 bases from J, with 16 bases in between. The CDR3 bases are TGTGCCAGCTCATCGAACCTAGCGACCGCCTACAATGAGCAGTTCTTC. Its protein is CASSSNLATAYNEQFF.

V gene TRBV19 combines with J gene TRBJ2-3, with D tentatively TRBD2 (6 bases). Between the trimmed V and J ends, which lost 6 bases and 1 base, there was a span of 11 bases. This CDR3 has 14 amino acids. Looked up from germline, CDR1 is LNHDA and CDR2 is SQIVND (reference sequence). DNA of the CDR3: TGTGCCAGTAGCCCCGGGGAGGGCACAGATACGCAGTATTTT. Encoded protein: CASSPGEGTDTQYF.

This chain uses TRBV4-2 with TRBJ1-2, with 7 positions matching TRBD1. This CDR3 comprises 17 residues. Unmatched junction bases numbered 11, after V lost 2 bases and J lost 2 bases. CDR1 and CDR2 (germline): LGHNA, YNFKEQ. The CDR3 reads CASSQFQSGTANYGYTF. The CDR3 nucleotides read TGTGCCAGCAGCCAATTCCAATCCGGGACAGCCAACTATGGCTACACCTTC.

CDR3 sequence (DNA): TGTGCCAGCAGCGTACCCCAGGGCACTGAAGCTTTCTTT. Translation gives CASSVPQGTEAFF. The chain combines TRBV7-2 with TRBJ1-1; TRBD1 is a possible D gene (5 bases). Germline assignment: CDR1 SGHTA and CDR2 FQGNSA. CDR3 length equals 13 residues. V lost 5 bases to trimming and J lost 4 bases, with 11 bases between them.

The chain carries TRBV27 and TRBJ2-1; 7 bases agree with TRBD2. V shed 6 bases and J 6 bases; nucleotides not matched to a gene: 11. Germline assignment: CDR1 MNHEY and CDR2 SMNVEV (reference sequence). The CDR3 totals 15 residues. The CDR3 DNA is TGTGCCAGCAGGGGTTTTTCGGGAGGTGGCAATGAGCAGTTCTTC. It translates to CASRGFSGGGNEQFF.

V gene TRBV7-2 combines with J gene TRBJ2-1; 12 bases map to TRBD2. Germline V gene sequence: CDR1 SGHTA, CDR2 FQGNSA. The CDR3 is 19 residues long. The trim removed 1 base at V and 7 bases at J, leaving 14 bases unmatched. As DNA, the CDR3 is TGTGCCAGCAGCTTAGGGACAGGGCCTTCTAGCGGGAGGGTAAATGAGCAGTTCTTC. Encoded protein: CASSLGTGPSSGRVNEQFF.

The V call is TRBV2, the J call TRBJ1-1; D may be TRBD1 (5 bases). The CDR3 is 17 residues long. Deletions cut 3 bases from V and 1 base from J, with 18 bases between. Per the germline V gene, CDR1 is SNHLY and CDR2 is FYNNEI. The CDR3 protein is CASSDFRAGIENTEAFF. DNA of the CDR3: TGTGCCAGCAGTGACTTCAGGGCCGGAATTGAGAACACTGAAGCTTTCTTT.

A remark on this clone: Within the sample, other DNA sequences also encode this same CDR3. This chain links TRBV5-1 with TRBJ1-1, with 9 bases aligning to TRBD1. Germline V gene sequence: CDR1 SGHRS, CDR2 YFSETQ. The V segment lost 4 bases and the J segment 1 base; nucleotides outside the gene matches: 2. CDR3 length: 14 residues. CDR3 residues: CASSPGQGNTEAFF. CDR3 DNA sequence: TGCGCCAGCAGCCCGGGACAGGGGAACACTGAAGCTTTCTTT. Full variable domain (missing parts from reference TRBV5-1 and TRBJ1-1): KAGVTQTPRYLIKTRGQQVTLSCSPISGHRSVSWYQQTPGQGLQFLFEYFSETQRNKGNFPGRFSGRQFSNSRSEMNVSTLELGDSALYLCASSPGQGNTEAFFGQGTRLTVV.

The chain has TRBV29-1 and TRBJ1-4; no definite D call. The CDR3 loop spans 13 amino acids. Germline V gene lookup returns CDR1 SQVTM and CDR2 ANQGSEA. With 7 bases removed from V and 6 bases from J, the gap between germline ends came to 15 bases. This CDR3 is CSARESGDEKLFF. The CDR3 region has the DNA TGCAGCGCGAGGGAGTCCGGAGATGAAAAACTGTTTTTT.

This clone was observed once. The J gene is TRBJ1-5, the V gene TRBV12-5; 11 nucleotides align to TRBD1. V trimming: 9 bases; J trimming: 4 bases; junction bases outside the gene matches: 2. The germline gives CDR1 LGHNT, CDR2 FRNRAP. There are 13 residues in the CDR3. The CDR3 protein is CASGQGANQPQHF. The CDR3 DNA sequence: TGTGCTAGCGGACAGGGGGCGAATCAGCCCCAGCATTTT.

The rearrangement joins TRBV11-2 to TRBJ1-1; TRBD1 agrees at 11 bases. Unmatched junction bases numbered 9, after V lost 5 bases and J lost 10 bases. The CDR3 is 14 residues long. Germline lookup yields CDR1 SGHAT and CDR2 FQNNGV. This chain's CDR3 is CASSLDRGLFGAFF. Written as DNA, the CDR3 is TGTGCCAGCAGCCTGGACAGGGGGCTTTTTGGAGCTTTCTTT.

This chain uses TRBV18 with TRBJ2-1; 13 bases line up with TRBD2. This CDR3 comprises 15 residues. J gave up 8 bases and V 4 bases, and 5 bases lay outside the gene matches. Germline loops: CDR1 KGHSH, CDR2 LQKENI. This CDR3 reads CASSLGLAGDDEQFF. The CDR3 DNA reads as TGTGCCAGCTCACTCGGACTAGCGGGAGACGATGAGCAGTTCTTC.

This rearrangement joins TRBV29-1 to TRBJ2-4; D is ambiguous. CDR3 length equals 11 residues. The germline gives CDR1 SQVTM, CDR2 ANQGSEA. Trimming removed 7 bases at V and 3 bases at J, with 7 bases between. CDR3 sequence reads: CSGGDKNIQYF. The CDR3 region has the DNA TGCAGCGGCGGAGACAAAAACATTCAGTACTTC.

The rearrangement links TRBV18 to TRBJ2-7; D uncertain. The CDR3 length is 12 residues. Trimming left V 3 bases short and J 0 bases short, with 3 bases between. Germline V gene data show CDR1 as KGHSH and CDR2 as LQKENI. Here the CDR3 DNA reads TGTGCCAGCTCACCCAACTCCTACGAGCAGTACTTC. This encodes CASSPNSYEQYF.

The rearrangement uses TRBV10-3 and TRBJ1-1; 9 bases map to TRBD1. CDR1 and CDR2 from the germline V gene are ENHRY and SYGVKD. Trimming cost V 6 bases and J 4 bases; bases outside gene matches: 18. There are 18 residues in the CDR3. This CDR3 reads CAISERGDRVILVTEAFF. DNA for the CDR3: TGTGCCATCAGCGAGCGGGGGGACAGGGTGATTCTGGTCACTGAAGCTTTCTTT.

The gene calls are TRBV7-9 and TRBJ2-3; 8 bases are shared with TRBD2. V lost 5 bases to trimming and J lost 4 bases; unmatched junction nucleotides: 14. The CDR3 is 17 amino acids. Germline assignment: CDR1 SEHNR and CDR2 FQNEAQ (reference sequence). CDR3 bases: TGTGCCAGCAGCCAGAATGCCGGGACTAGTCTACCAGATACGCAGTATTTT. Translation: CASSQNAGTSLPDTQYF.